This passage covers 10 T cell receptor beta chains from one sample sequenced in a study of regulatory T cells in long-lasting Graves disease. Time point indicated: newly diagnosed GD, antithyroid drugs for less than 3 months. PBMC-extracted RNA yielded the TCR library. The authors built TCR beta libraries using iRepertoire HTBI primers and Arm-PCR of CDR3 regions. TCRdb called the multiplex PCR reads again in MiXCR, with one record for every CDR3 protein. The sample holds roughly 500,000 distinct CDR3 sequences, about 12% seen once. The same specimen was also included in a second study, on T cells in Graves' hyperthyroidism and ophthalmopathy.

The sequenced sample was peripheral blood mononuclear cells (PBMCs), obtained at new diagnosis, from a patient treated with antithyroid drugs. The receptor source for this set is a young woman with Graves disease.

This clonotype was recorded at least ten times. This sequence joins TRBV4-3 and TRBJ1-6; D call uncertain. Germline loops: CDR1 LGHNA, CDR2 YSLEER. The CDR3 is made up of 13 amino acids. V lost 1 base and J lost 7, with 5 bases in between. CDR3 sequence reads: CASSQATNSPLHF. The CDR3 DNA reads TGCGCCAGCAGCCAAGCCACGAATTCACCCCTCCACTTT.

There are a few counts of this clonotype. The chain is built from TRBV3-1 and TRBJ2-1, with D perhaps matching TRBD1 (5 bases). This CDR3 comprises 16 residues. V shed 4 bases and J shed 5 bases, with 18 bases lying between them. Looked up from germline, CDR1 is LGHDT and CDR2 is YNNKEL (reference sequence). CDR3 bases: TGTGCCAGCAGCCTTCAGGGTTTAGCTCTTCACAATGAGCAGTTCTTC. Amino acid sequence: CASSLQGLALHNEQFF.

On this clonotype itself: Just one base apart from a much larger clone, this may be a read error. The rearrangement uses TRBV29-1 and TRBJ1-2; D not resolved. CDR1 is SQVTM, CDR2 ANQGSEA, per germline. This CDR3 has 11 residues. With 5 bases removed from V and 8 bases from J, the gap between germline ends came to 12 bases. The DNA of the CDR3 is TGCAGCGTTCGGGCGACCGGGGGCTACACCTTC. Its translation is CSVRATGGYTF.

This clonotype appeared many times. The rearrangement joins TRBV11-3 to TRBJ2-5; D perhaps matches TRBD2 (6 bases). Trimming removed 5 bases at V and 9 bases at J, with 25 bases between. The CDR3 is 16 amino acids. The V gene's germline CDR1 is SGHNT and CDR2 YENEEA. The CDR3 here is CASSPHWTMRSAAQYF. CDR3 DNA: TGTGCCAGCAGCCCCCACTGGACTATGCGTTCGGCGGCCCAGTACTTC.

This clonotype showed up many times. V is TRBV2 and J is TRBJ2-7; the D gene is possibly TRBD2 (6 bases). This CDR3 region has 14 residues. Between the trimmed V and J ends, which lost 8 bases and 7 bases, there was a span of 21 bases. CDR1 is SNHLY, CDR2 FYNNEI, per germline. Here the CDR3 DNA reads TGTGCCAGCTTTGGGGCAGGGACTTTTAGGGAGCAGTACTTC. Its protein product is CASFGAGTFREQYF.

Many counts were recorded for this clonotype. This rearrangement joins TRBV6-5 to TRBJ1-2; D is unclear. CDR1 and CDR2 (germline): MNHEY, SVGAGI. With 3 bases removed from V and 4 bases from J, the gap between germline ends came to 6 bases. The CDR3 covers 12 residues. The CDR3 is CASSYSSYGYTF. The CDR3 DNA is TGTGCCAGCAGTTATAGCAGCTATGGCTACACCTTC.

This clonotype was detected ten times or more. The rearrangement uses TRBV28 and TRBJ2-2; TRBD2 aligns across 8 bases. The length of the CDR3 is 15 residues. The trim removed 7 bases at V and 7 bases at J, leaving 11 bases unmatched. Germline assignment: CDR1 MDHEN and CDR2 SYDVKM. The CDR3 region has the DNA TGTGCCAGCATTCACGCGGGACTAGGGAACGGGGAGCTGTTTTTT. Protein: CASIHAGLGNGELFF.

This clonotype has at least ten counts. This chain connects TRBV12-3 or TRBV12-4 to TRBJ2-3; D is tentatively TRBD1 or TRBD2 (5 bases each). This CDR3 has 13 amino acids. V was cut by 3 bases and J by 4 bases, with 8 bases left in between. CDR3 coding DNA: TGTGCCAGCAGTTTTGTGGGGGCAGATACGCAGTATTTT. Encoded protein: CASSFVGADTQYF.

At least ten counts were recorded for this clonotype. This chain joins TRBV19 and TRBJ1-5; D is possibly TRBD1 (6 bases). V lost 3 bases and J lost 4, with 13 bases in between. The CDR3 runs to 15 residues. The germline V gene encodes CDR1 LNHDA and CDR2 SQIVND (reference sequence). The CDR3 here is CASSIVPGDNQPQHF. The CDR3, as DNA: TGTGCCAGTAGTATTGTACCAGGGGATAATCAGCCCCAGCATTTT.

This chain links TRBV19 with TRBJ2-1; TRBD2 agrees at 15 bases. From germline, CDR1 is LNHDA and CDR2 SQIVND (reference sequence). The CDR3 extends over 14 amino acids. V shed 11 bases and J 7 bases; nucleotides not matched to a gene: 6. The CDR3 DNA follows: TGTGCCGCAAGGACTAGCGGGAGGGGAAATGAGCAGTTCTTC. Translated, it gives CAARTSGRGNEQFF.